Sequencing of this T cell receptor (beta chain) was carried out in a study of T cell changes during pregnancy in multiple sclerosis. Germline trimming cut 2 bases from V and 0 bases from J; bases unmatched to any gene: 6. Germline CDR1 and CDR2: MDHEN and SYDVKM. The CDR3 loop spans 17 amino acids. Generated by immunoSEQ multiplex PCR, the TCRdb table keeps only in-frame clones and is missing some. The sample lists about 87,000 clones, just over 90% occurring once. This clone appeared once. The rearrangement joins TRBV28 to TRBJ1-3; 8 bases map to TRBD1. The receptor's source is a female donor in good health, enrolled as a control in a pregnancy study. This specimen consisted of peripheral blood, obtained in the third trimester of pregnancy. For the CDR3, the DNA is TGTGCCAGCAGTTTAAGTCACAGGGGGAGCTCTGGAAACACCATATATTTT. Amino acid sequence: CASSLSHRGSSGNTIYF.